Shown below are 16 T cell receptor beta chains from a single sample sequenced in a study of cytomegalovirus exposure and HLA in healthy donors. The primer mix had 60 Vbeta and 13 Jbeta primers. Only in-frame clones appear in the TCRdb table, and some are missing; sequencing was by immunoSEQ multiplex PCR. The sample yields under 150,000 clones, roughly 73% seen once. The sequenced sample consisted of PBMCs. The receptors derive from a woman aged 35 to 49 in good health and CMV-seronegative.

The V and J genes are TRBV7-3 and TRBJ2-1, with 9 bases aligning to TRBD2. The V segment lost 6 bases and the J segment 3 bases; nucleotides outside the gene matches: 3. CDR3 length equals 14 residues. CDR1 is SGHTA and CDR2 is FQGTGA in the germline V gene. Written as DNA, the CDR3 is TGTGCCAGCAGGCAGACTAGCGGCTACAATGAGCAGTTCTTC. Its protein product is CASRQTSGYNEQFF. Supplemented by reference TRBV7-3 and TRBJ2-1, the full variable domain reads GAGVSQTPSNKVTEKGKYVELRCDPISGHTALYWYRQSLGQGPEFLIYFQGTGAADDSGLPNDRFFAVRPEGSVSTLKIQRTERGDSAVYLCASRQTSGYNEQFFGPGTRLTVL.

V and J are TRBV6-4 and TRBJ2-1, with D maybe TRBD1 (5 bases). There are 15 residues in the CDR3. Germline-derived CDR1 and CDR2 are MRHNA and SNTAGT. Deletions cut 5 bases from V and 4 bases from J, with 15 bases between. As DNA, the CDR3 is TGTGCCAGCAGTTACGGGCAGGGTGCATACAATGAGCAGTTCTTC. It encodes CASSYGQGAYNEQFF.

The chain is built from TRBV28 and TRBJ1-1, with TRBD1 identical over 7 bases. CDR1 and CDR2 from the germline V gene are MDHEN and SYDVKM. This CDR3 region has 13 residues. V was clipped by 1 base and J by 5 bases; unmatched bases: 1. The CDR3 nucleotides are TGTGCCAGCAGTTTATACAGGGGAACTGAAGCTTTCTTT. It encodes CASSLYRGTEAFF.

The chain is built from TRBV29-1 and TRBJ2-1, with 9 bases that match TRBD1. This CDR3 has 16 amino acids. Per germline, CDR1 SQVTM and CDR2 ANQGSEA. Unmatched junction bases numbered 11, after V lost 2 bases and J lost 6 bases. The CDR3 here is CSVELADRGEVNEQFF. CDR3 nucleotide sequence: TGCAGCGTTGAATTGGCGGACAGGGGTGAGGTCAATGAGCAGTTCTTC.

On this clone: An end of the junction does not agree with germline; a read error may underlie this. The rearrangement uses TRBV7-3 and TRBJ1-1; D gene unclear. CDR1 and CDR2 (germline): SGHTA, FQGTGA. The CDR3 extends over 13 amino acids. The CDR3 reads CAGSFGVNTEAFF. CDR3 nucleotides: TGTGCCGGCAGCTTTGGAGTGAACACTGAAGCTTTCTTT.

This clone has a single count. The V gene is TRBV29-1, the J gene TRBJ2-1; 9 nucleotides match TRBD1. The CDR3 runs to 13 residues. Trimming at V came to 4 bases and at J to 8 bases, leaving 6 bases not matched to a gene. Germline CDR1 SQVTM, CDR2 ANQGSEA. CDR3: CSVVGTGLHEQFF. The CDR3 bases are TGCAGCGTTGTAGGGACAGGGTTACATGAGCAGTTCTTC.

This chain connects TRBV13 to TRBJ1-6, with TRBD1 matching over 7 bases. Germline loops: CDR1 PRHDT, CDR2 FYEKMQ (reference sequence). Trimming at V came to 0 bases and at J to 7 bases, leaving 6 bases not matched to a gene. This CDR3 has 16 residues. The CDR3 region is CASSLGSGTVNSPLHF. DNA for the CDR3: TGTGCCAGCAGCTTAGGCTCCGGGACAGTCAATTCACCCCTCCACTTT.

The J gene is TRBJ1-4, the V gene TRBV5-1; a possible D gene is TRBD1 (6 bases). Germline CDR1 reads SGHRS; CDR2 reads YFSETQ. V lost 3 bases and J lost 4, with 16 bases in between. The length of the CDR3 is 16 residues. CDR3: CASSSVTQGRNEKLFF. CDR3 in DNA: TGCGCCAGCAGCTCGGTTACACAGGGACGTAATGAAAAACTGTTTTTT.

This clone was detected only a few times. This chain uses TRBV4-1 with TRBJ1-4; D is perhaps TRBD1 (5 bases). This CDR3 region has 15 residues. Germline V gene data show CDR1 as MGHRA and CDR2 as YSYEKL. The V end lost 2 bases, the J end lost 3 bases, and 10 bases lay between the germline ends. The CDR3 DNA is TGCGCCAGCAGCCAAAACGACAGATCTAATGAAAAACTGTTTTTT. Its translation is CASSQNDRSNEKLFF.

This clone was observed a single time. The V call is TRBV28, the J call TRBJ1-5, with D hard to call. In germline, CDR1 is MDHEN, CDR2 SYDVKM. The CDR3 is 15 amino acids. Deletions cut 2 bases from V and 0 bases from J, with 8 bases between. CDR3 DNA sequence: TGTGCCAGCAGTTTAGGGCAGATTAGCAATCAGCCCCAGCATTTT. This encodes CASSLGQISNQPQHF.

CDR3 region: CASSRRDSGSPLHF. In nucleotides, the CDR3 is TGTGCCAGCAGTCGCCGGGACAGTGGATCACCCCTCCACTTT. The V gene is TRBV4-2, the J gene TRBJ1-6, with 7 positions matching TRBD1. The CDR3 is made up of 14 amino acids. After removal of 6 bases from V and 10 bases from J, the junction contained 9 bases not matched to a gene. CDR1 and CDR2 (germline): LGHNA, YNFKEQ.

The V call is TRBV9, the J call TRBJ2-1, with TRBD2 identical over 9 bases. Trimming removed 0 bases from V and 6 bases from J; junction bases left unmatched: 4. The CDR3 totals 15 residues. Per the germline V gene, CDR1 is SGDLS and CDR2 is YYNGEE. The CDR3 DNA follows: TGTGCCAGCAGCGTAGAGCGGGGGGTAGGCAATGAGCAGTTCTTC. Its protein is CASSVERGVGNEQFF. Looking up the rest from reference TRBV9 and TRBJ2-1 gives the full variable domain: DSGVTQTPKHLITATGQRVTLRCSPRSGDLSVYWYQQSLDQGLQFLIQYYNGEERAKGNILERFSAQQFPDLHSELNLSSLELGDSALYFCASSVERGVGNEQFFGPGTRLTVL.

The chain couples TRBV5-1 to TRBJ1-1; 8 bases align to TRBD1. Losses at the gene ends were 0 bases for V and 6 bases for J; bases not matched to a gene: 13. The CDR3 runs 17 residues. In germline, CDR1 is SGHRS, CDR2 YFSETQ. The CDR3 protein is CASSLVRTGRAGSEAFF. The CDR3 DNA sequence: TGCGCCAGCAGCTTGGTGAGGACAGGGCGGGCGGGGTCTGAAGCTTTCTTT.

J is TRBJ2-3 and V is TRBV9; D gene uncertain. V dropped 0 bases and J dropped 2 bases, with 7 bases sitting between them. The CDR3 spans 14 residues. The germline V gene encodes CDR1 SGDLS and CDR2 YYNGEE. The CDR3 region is CASSVVALTDTQYF. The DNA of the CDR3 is TGTGCCAGCAGCGTAGTAGCCCTCACAGATACGCAGTATTTT.

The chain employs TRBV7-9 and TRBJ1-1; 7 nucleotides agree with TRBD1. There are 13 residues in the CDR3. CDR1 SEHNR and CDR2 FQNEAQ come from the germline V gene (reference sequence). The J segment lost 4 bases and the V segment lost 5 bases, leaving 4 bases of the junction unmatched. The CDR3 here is CASSLQGSTEAFF. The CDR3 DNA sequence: TGTGCCAGCAGCCTACAGGGGTCCACTGAAGCTTTCTTT. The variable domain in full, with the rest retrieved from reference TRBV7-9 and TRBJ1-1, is DTGVSQNPRHKITKRGQNVTFRCDPISEHNRLYWYRQTLGQGPEFLTYFQNEAQLEKSRLLSDRFSAERPKGSFSTLEIQRTEQGDSAMYLCASSLQGSTEAFFGQGTRLTVV.

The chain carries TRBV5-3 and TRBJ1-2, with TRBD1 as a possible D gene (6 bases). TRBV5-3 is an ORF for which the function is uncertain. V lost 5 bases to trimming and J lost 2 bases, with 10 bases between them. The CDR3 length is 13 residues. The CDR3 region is CARSTTGNYGYTF. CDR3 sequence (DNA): TGTGCCAGAAGTACTACAGGGAACTATGGCTACACCTTC.